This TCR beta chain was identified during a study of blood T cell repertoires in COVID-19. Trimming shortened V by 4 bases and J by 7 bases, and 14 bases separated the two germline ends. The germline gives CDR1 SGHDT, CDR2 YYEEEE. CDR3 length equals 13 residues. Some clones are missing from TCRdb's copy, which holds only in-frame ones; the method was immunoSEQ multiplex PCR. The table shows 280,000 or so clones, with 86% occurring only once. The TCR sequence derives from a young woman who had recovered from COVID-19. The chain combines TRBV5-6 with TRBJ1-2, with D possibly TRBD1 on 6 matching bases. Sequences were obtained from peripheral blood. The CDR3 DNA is TGTGCCAGCAGCACGCCGGGACAATCTGGCTACACCTTC. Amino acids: CASSTPGQSGYTF.